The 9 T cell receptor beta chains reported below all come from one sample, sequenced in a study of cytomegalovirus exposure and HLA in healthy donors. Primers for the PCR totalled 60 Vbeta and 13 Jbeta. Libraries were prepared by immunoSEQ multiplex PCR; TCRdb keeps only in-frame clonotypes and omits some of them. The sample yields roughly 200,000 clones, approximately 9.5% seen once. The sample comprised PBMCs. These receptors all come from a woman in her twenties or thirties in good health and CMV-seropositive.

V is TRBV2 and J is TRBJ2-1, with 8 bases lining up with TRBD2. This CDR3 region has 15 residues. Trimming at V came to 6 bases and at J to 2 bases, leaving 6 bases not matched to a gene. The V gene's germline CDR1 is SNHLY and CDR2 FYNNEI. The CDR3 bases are TGTGCCAGCAGGAAGACTAGCGTCACCTACAATGAGCAGTTCTTC. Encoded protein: CASRKTSVTYNEQFF.

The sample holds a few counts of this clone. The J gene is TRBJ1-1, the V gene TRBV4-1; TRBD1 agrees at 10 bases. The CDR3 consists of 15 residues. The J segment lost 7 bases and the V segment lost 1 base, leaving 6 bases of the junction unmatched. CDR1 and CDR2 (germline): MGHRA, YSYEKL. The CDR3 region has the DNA TGCGCCAGCAGCCAAGGACAGGGGGCCTGGGGTGAAGCTTTCTTT. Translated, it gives CASSQGQGAWGEAFF.

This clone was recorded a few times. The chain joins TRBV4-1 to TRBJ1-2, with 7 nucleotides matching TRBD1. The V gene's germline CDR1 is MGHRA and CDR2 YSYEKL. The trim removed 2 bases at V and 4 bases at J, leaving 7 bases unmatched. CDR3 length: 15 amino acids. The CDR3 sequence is CASSQNRQGSYGYTF. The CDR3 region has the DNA TGCGCCAGCAGCCAAAACCGACAGGGAAGCTATGGCTACACCTTC.

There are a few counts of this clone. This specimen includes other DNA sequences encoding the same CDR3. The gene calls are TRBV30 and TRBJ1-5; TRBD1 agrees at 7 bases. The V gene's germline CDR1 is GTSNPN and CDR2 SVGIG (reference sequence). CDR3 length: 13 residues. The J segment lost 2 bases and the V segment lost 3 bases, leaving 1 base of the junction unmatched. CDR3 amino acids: CAWSTGGNQPQHF. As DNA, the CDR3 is TGTGCCTGGAGCACAGGGGGCAATCAGCCCCAGCATTTT. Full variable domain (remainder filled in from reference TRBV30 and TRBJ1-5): SQTIHQWPATLVQPVGSPLSLECTVEGTSNPNLYWYRQAAGRGLQLLFYSVGIGQISSEVPQNLSASRPQDRQFILSSKKLLLSDSGFYLCAWSTGGNQPQHFGDGTRLSIL.

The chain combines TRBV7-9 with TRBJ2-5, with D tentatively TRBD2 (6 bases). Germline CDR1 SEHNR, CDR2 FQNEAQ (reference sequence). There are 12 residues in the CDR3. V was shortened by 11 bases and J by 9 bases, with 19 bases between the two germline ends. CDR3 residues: CAVPLVPGAQYF. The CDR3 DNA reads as TGTGCCGTACCTCTAGTGCCGGGGGCCCAGTACTTC. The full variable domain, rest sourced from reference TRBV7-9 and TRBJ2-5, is DTGVSQNPRHKITKRGQNVTFRCDPISEHNRLYWYRQTLGQGPEFLTYFQNEAQLEKSRLLSDRFSAERPKGSFSTLEIQRTEQGDSAMYLCAVPLVPGAQYFGPGTRLLVL.

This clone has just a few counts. The CDR3, as DNA: TGTGCCAGCAGTTACTCGATGAGGGGAGGGGCTTTCTTT. Protein sequence: CASSYSMRGGAFF. The genes are TRBV6-6 and TRBJ1-1; tentative D call: TRBD1 (5 bases). V gave up 0 bases and J gave up 11 bases, with 13 bases separating them. Germline CDR1 reads MNHNY; CDR2 reads SVGAGI (reference sequence). The CDR3 runs 13 residues.

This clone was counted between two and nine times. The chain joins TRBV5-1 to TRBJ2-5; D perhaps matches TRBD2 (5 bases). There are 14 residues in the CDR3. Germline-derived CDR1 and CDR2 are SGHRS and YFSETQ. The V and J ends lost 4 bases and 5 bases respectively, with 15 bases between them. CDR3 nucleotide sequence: TGCGCCAGCAGCGTAGGACTGGGCGATGAGACCCAGTACTTC. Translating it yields CASSVGLGDETQYF.

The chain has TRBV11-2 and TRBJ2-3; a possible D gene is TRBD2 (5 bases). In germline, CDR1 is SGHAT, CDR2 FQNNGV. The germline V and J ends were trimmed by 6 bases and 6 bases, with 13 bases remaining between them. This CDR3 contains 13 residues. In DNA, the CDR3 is TGTGCCAGCAGTTCTCCTCTAGCTGATACGCAGTATTTT. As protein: CASSSPLADTQYF. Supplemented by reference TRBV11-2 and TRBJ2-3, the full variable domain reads EAGVAQSPRYKIIEKRQSVAFWCNPISGHATLYWYQQILGQGPKLLIQFQNNGVVDDSQLPKDRFSAERLKGVDSTLKIQPAKLEDSAVYLCASSSPLADTQYFGPGTRLTVL.

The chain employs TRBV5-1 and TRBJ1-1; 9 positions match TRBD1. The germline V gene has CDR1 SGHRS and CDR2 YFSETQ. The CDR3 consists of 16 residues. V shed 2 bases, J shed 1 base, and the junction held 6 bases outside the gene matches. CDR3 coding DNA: TGCGCCAGCAGCTTCGGGACAGGGCGGCCGAACACTGAAGCTTTCTTT. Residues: CASSFGTGRPNTEAFF.